The subject of this entry is one T cell receptor beta chain. Germline-derived CDR1 and CDR2 are SGDLS and YYNGEE. This CDR3 contains 16 residues. Trimming at V came to 6 bases and at J to 0 bases, leaving 7 bases not matched to a gene. The sample is drawn from a study of blood T cells in healthy people across ages. Through a sample-barcoded 5' primer and a J-beta primer mix, a second PCR was run for roughly 6 to 11 cycles. TCRdb recomputed calls from the 5' RACE reads with MiXCR, one row per CDR3 protein. In the table there are about 1 million distinct CDR3 sequences, approximately 25% of which are singletons. This sample was shared with a second study, whose subject was T cells of mothers and their children.

The chain recombines TRBV9 with TRBJ2-3; the match to TRBD2 covers 10 bases. The sequencing input was blood. This clonotype was sampled from a girl aged 2 to 10 in good health. CDR3 DNA sequence: TGTGCCAGCACCCCCGGGACTAGCGACAGCACAGATACGCAGTATTTT. Amino acids: CASTPGTSDSTDTQYF. Looking up the rest from reference TRBV9 and TRBJ2-3 gives the full variable domain: DSGVTQTPKHLITATGQRVTLRCSPRSGDLSVYWYQQSLDQGLQFLIQYYNGEERAKGNILERFSAQQFPDLHSELNLSSLELGDSALYFCASTPGTSDSTDTQYFGPGTRLTVL.